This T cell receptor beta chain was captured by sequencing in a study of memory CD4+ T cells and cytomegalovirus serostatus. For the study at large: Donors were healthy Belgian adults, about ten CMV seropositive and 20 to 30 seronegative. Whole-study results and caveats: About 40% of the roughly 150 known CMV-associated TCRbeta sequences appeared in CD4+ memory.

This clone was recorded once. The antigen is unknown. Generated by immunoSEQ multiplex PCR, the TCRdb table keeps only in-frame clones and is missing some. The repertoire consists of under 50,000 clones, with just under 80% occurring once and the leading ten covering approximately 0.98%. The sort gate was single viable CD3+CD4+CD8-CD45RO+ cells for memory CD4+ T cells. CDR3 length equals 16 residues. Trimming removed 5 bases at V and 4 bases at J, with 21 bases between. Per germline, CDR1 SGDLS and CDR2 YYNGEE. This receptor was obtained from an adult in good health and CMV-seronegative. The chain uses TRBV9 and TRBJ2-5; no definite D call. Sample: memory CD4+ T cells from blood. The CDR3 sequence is CASSHLSMVPRETQYF. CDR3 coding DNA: TGTGCCAGCAGTCACCTTTCTATGGTACCACGAGAGACCCAGTACTTC. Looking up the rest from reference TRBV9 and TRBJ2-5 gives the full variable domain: DSGVTQTPKHLITATGQRVTLRCSPRSGDLSVYWYQQSLDQGLQFLIQYYNGEERAKGNILERFSAQQFPDLHSELNLSSLELGDSALYFCASSHLSMVPRETQYFGPGTRLLVL.